This T cell receptor (beta chain) came from a study of T cell clonality in common variable immunodeficiency. Equal genomic DNA amounts from CVID and control samples were sequenced. Assay: immunoSEQ multiplex PCR; the TCRdb copy retains only in-frame clones and omits some. The data show some 26,000 clones, none appearing only once, with 3% to 5% held by the ten largest. This clone was counted a few times. The target antigen is unknown. Read coverage stops 3 residues before the CDR3 terminus; the germline J gene supplies the remainder. CDR1 is SGHAT, CDR2 FQNNGV, per germline. V lost 2 bases and J 0 bases, leaving 4 bases between the germline ends. The CDR3 sequence is 13 residues long. Study-wide points: Common variable immunodeficiency TCR beta sequences reportedly had fewer deletions and N-nucleotide insertions. Compared with controls, CVID subjects had fewer shared TCRbeta clones. CVID subjects had higher TCRbeta clonality than healthy controls, most marked in about a third.

The clonotype comes from a human donor with common variable immunodeficiency. The specimen sequenced was peripheral blood mononuclear cells. This chain connects TRBV11-2 to TRBJ2-5; unclear D gene. The CDR3 DNA, read in part, is TGTGCCAGCAGCTTACAGAACCAAGAGACC. Its protein product is CASSLQNQET. The complete CDR3 reads CASSLQNQETQYF.